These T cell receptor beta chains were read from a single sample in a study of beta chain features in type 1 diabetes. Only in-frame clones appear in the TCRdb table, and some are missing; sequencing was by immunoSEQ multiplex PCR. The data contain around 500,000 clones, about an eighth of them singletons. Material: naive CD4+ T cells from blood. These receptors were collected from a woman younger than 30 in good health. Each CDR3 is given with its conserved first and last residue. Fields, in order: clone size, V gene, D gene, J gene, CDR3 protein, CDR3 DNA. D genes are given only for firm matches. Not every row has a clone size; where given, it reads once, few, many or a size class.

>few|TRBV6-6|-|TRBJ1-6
CASTDRSSYNSPLHF
TGTGCCAGCACAGACAGGAGCTCCTATAATTCACCCCTCCACTTT
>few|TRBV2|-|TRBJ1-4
CASAGQHEKLFF
TGTGCCAGCGCTGGACAGCATGAAAAACTGTTTTTT
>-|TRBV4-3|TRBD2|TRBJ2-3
CASSPGLAQDTQYF
TGCGCCAGCAGTCCGGGACTAGCTCAGGATACGCAGTATTTT
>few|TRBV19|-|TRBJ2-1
CASMGRQAGSYNEQFF
TGTGCCAGTATGGGAAGACAGGCAGGTTCCTACAATGAGCAGTTCTTC
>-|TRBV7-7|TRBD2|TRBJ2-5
CASSWTSGSDETQYF
TGTGCTAGCAGCTGGACTAGCGGGAGTGATGAGACCCAGTACTTC
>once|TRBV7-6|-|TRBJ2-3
CASSFKRNLLTDTQYF
TGTGCCAGCAGCTTCAAGCGGAACCTCCTCACAGATACGCAGTATTTT
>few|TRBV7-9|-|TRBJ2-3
CASSRAGSDTQYF
TGTGCCAGCAGCCGAGCAGGGTCCGATACGCAGTATTTT
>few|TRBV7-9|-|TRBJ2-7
CASSRQDYEQYF
TGTGCCAGCAGCCGACAGGACTACGAGCAGTACTTC
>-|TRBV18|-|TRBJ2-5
CASLIGETQYF
TGTGCCAGCTTGATCGGAGAGACCCAGTACTTC
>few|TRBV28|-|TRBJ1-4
CATTGSAEKLFF
TGTGCCACCACGGGGTCGGCTGAAAAACTGTTTTTT
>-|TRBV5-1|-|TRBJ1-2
CASSPADSNYGYTF
TGCGCCAGCTCCCCGGCCGACTCGAACTATGGCTACACCTTC
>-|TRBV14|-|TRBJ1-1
CASTPRFGTEAFF
TGTGCCAGCACGCCGAGGTTTGGTACTGAAGCTTTCTTT
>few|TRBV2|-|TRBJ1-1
CASRSHGTVRNTEAFF
TGTGCCAGCAGATCCCACGGGACGGTGAGAAACACTGAAGCTTTCTTT
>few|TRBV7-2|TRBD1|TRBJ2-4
CASSLGQVPNIQYF
TGTGCCAGCAGCTTGGGACAGGTCCCCAACATTCAGTACTTC
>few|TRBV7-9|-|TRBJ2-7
CASSLGTTHGYEQYF
TGTGCCAGCAGCTTAGGCACGACTCACGGCTACGAGCAGTACTTC
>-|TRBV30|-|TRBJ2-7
CAWSGSGYEQYF
TGTGCCTGGAGCGGGAGCGGGTACGAGCAGTACTTC
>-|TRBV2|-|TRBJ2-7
CASSEAYRGPMGYEQYF
TGTGCCAGCAGTGAAGCGTATCGGGGCCCGATGGGGTACGAGCAGTACTTC
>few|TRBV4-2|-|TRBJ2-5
CASSQAVSEETQYF
TGTGCCAGCAGCCAAGCTGTCTCCGAAGAGACCCAGTACTTC
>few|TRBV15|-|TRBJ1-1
CATSSRSALNTEAFF
TGTGCCACCAGCAGTAGGTCTGCCCTTAACACTGAAGCTTTCTTT
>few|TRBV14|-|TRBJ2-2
CASSQRVSGELFF
TGTGCCAGCAGCCAACGGGTTTCCGGGGAGCTGTTTTTT
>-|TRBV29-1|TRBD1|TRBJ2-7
CSVAYRGKTYEQYF
TGCAGCGTTGCTTACAGGGGGAAAACCTACGAGCAGTACTTC
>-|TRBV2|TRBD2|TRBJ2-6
CASSTRLAGGQASGANVLTF
TGTGCCAGCAGCACCCGATTAGCGGGGGGTCAAGCCTCTGGGGCCAACGTCCTGACTTTC
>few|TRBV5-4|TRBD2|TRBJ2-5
CASSTLPGGKETQYF
TGTGCCAGCAGCACCCTTCCGGGGGGAAAAGAGACCCAGTACTTC
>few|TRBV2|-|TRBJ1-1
CASTRDSSEAFF
TGTGCCAGCACCCGCGATTCGTCCGAAGCTTTCTTT
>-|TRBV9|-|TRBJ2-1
CASSVVPNNEQFF
TGTGCCAGCAGCGTAGTCCCGAACAATGAGCAGTTCTTC
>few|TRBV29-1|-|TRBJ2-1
CSVKTPDGYNEQFF
TGCAGCGTGAAAACCCCGGACGGATACAATGAGCAGTTCTTC
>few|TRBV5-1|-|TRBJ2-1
CASSLDGLSSYNEQFF
TGCGCCAGCAGCTTGGATGGACTGAGCTCCTACAATGAGCAGTTCTTC
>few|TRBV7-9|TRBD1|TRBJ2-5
CASSTRDRVETQYF
TGTGCCAGCAGCACCCGGGACAGGGTAGAGACCCAGTACTTC
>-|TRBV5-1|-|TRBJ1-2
CASSPDTTNYGYTF
TGCGCCAGCAGCCCTGACACAACTAACTATGGCTACACCTTC
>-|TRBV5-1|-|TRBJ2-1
CASSLELGAKQFF
TGCGCCAGCAGCTTGGAACTAGGGGCAAAGCAGTTCTTC
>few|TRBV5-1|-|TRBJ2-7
CASSLRQSTGYEQYF
TGCGCCAGCAGCTTGCGCCAATCCACCGGGTACGAGCAGTACTTC
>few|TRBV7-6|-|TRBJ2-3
CASSLYGGTDTQYF
TGTGCCAGCAGCTTATACGGAGGCACAGATACGCAGTATTTT
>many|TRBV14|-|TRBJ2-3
CASSQVRDTQYF
TGTGCCAGCAGCCAAGTCAGAGATACGCAGTATTTT
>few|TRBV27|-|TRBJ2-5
CASSPRTGSETQYF
TGTGCCAGCAGTCCCAGAACAGGATCGGAGACCCAGTACTTC
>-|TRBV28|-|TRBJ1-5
CASNGGVQPQHF
TGTGCCAGCAATGGGGGAGTCCAGCCCCAGCATTTT
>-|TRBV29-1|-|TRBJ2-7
CSVVETSSYEQYF
TGCAGCGTTGTGGAAACGAGCTCCTACGAGCAGTACTTC
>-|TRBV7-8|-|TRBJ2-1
CASSLQRTVPLNEQFF
TGTGCCAGCAGTTTACAAAGGACAGTGCCCCTCAATGAGCAGTTCTTC
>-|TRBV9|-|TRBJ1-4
CASSVGGQGNEKLFF
TGTGCCAGCAGCGTAGGAGGGCAGGGTAATGAAAAACTGTTTTTT
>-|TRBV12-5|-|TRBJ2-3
CASGLGRMDTQYF
TGTGCTAGTGGTTTGGGCCGGATGGATACGCAGTATTTT
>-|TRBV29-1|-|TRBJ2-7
CSVGLIYEQYF
TGCAGCGTTGGACTGATCTACGAGCAGTACTTC
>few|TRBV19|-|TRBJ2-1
CATESELDNEQFF
TGTGCCACCGAGTCCGAATTGGACAATGAGCAGTTCTTC
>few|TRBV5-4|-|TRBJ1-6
CASSLDTLNSPLHF
TGTGCCAGCAGCTTGGACACTTTGAATTCACCCCTCCACTTT
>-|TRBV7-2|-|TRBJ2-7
CASSSQRGGYEQYF
TGTGCCAGCAGCTCCCAACGTGGGGGCTACGAGCAGTACTTC
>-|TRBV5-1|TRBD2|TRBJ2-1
CASSPRLAGGSKQNQFF
TGCGCCAGCAGCCCGAGACTAGCGGGGGGTTCCAAGCAAAACCAGTTCTTC
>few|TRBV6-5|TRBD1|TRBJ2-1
CASSSPEDRVNNEQFF
TGTGCCAGCAGTTCCCCCGAGGACAGGGTCAACAATGAGCAGTTCTTC
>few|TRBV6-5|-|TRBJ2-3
CASSYPGEQGTDTQYF
TGTGCCAGCAGTTATCCGGGGGAACAGGGGACCGATACGCAGTATTTT
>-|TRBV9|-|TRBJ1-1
CASSARQYNTEAFF
TGTGCCAGCAGCGCCAGACAGTACAACACTGAAGCTTTCTTT
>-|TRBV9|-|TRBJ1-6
CASSVGMSRSYNSPLHF
TGTGCCAGCAGCGTAGGCATGTCCCGCTCCTATAATTCACCCCTCCACTTT
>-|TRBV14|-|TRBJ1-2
CASSQGSAAVRGYTF
TGTGCCAGCAGCCAAGGCTCCGCGGCAGTCCGGGGCTACACCTTC
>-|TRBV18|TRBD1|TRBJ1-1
CASSGTANTEAFF
TGTGCCAGCTCAGGGACAGCGAACACTGAAGCTTTCTTT
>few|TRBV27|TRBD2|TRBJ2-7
CASSFVAGGPKEQYF
TGTGCCAGCAGTTTTGTAGCGGGAGGGCCTAAGGAGCAGTACTTC
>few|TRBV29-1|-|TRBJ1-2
CSVAGGQRQYGYTF
TGCAGCGTGGCGGGGGGGCAGCGGCAATATGGCTACACCTTC
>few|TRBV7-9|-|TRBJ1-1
CASSLGSRNTEAFF
TGTGCCAGCAGCTTGGGGTCCAGGAACACTGAAGCTTTCTTT
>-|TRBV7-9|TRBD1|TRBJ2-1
CASSAGQGIINEQFF
TGTGCCAGCAGCGCGGGACAGGGTATAATAAATGAGCAGTTCTTC